These T cell receptor beta chains were read from a single sample in a study of shared clonotypes between healthy human individuals. The repertoire was sequenced with immunoSEQ multiplex PCR; TCRdb's copy has only in-frame clones and lacks some. Here the sample spans about 520,000 clones, approximately 81% being singletons. Material: PBMCs. The receptors shown here come from a woman in her thirties or forties in good health. Some clones in this sample may be carry-over from other donors' samples. Both conserved end residues are part of each CDR3. D genes are given only for firm matches. Rows may omit the clone size; those that give it use once, few, many or a size class.

-,TRBV30,TRBJ1-2,-,CAWSVPPGPYGYTF,TGTGCCTGGAGTGTACCTCCGGGACCCTATGGCTACACCTTC
-,TRBV2,TRBJ1-1,many,CASSESGQPNTEAFF,TGTGCCAGCAGTGAAAGTGGACAGCCGAACACTGAAGCTTTCTTT
TRBD1,TRBV4-3,TRBJ2-2,once,CASSQSRGRSTGELFF,TGCGCCAGCAGCCAGAGCAGGGGGCGAAGCACCGGGGAGCTGTTTTTT
-,TRBV6-1,TRBJ2-7,-,CASSEAPQGYYEQYF,TGTGCCAGCAGTGAAGCGCCCCAGGGGTACTACGAGCAGTACTTC
-,TRBV7-9,TRBJ1-1,few,CASSTGNTEAFF,TGTGCCAGCAGCACAGGGAACACTGAAGCTTTCTTT
-,TRBV11-2,TRBJ1-2,-,CASSLRQDGYGYTF,TGTGCCAGCAGCTTACGACAGGACGGCTATGGCTACACCTTC
-,TRBV30,TRBJ1-2,-,CAWRPGPRPAGGYTF,TGTGCCTGGCGCCCGGGCCCGCGCCCGGCGGGTGGCTACACCTTC
TRBD1,TRBV7-9,TRBJ2-7,-,CASSSWTGHEQYF,TGTGCCAGCAGCTCGTGGACAGGCCACGAGCAGTACTTC
-,TRBV9,TRBJ2-7,-,CASSVEPRTDISYEQYF,TGTGCCAGCAGCGTAGAACCCCGGACAGACATCTCCTACGAGCAGTACTTC
TRBD2,TRBV28,TRBJ2-7,-,CASSLSLRLAGDRYEQYF,TGTGCCAGCAGTTTATCCCTCCGACTAGCGGGAGACCGATACGAGCAGTACTTC
-,TRBV6-5,TRBJ1-4,-,CASSTRMEKLFF,TGTGCCAGCAGTACCCGGATGGAAAAACTGTTTTTT
TRBD2,TRBV18,TRBJ2-3,-,CASSPSGSTDTQYF,TGTGCCAGCTCACCTAGCGGGAGCACAGATACGCAGTATTTT
-,TRBV6-1,TRBJ2-1,few,CASRTGNEQFF,TGTGCCAGCAGGACCGGGAATGAGCAGTTCTTC
-,TRBV28,TRBJ2-2,few,CASSLLQGSGGELFF,TGTGCCAGCAGTTTGCTACAGGGTTCGGGCGGGGAGCTGTTTTTT
TRBD2,TRBV30,TRBJ2-7,-,CACTSGISLVGEQYF,TGTGCCTGTACTAGCGGGATCAGCCTTGTAGGCGAGCAGTACTTC
TRBD2,TRBV15,TRBJ2-2,few,CAIGLAGPTGELFF,TGTGCCATCGGACTAGCGGGACCGACCGGGGAGCTGTTTTTT
TRBD2,TRBV11-2,TRBJ2-1,-,CASSLVFPAGLYNEQFF,TGTGCCAGCAGCTTAGTGTTCCCAGCGGGGCTCTACAATGAGCAGTTCTTC